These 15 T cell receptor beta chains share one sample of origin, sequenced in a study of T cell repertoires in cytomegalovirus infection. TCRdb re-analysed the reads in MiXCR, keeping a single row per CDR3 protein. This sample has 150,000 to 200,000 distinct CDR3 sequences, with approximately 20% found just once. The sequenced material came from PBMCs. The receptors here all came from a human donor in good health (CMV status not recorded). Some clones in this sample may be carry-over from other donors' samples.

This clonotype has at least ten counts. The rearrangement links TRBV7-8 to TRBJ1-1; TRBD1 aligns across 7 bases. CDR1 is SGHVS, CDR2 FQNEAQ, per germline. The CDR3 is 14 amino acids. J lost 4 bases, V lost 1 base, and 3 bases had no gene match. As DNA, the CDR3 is TGTGCCAGCAGCTTAGTACAGGGGAGCACTGAAGCTTTCTTT. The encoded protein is CASSLVQGSTEAFF.

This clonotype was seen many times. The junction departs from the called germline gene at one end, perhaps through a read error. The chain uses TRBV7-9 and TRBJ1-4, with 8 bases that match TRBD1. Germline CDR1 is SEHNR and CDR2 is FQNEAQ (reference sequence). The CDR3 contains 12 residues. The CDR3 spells CASSLPDRAPLF. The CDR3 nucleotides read TGTGCCAGCAGCTTACCGGACAGGGCTCCCCTTTTT.

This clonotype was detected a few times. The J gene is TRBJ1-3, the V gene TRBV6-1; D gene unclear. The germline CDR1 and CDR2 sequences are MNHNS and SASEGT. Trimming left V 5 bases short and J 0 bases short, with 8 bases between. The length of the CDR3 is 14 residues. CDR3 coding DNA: TGTGCCAGCAGTTACGGGGTCTCTGGAAACACCATATATTTT. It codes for CASSYGVSGNTIYF.

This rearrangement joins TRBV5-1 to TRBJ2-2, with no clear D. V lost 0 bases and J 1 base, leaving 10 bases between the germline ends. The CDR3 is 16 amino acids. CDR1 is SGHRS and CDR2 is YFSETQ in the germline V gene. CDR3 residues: CASSLESLKNTGELFF. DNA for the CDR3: TGCGCCAGCAGCTTGGAATCCCTCAAGAACACCGGGGAGCTGTTTTTT.

The CDR3 DNA reads TGTGCCAGCTCACAGGGGGCACACACCGGGGAGCTGTTTTTT. Amino acid sequence: CASSQGAHTGELFF. This chain uses TRBV18 with TRBJ2-2; 7 bases are a match to TRBD1. V trimming: 4 bases; J trimming: 3 bases; junction bases outside the gene matches: 2. CDR3 length equals 14 residues. CDR1 and CDR2 (germline): KGHSH, LQKENI.

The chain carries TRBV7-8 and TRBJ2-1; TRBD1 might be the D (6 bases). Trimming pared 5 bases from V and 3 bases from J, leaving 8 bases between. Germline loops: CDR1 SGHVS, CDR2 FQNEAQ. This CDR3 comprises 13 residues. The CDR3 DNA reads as TGTGCCAGCAGCATACAGGGCTACAATGAGCAGTTCTTC. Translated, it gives CASSIQGYNEQFF.

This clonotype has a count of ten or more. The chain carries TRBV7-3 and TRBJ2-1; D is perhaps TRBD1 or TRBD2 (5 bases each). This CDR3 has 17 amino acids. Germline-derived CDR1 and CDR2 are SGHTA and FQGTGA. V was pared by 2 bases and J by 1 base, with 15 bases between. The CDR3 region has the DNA TGTGCCAGCAGCTTAGAAGGGACGGGGCCGTCCTACAATGAGCAGTTCTTC. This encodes CASSLEGTGPSYNEQFF.

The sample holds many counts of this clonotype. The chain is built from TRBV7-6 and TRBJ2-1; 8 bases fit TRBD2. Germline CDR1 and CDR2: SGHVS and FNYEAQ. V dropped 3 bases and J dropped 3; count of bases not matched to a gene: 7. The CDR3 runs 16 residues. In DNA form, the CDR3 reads TGTGCCAGCAGCTTTGGTGTGGCGGGAGGCTACAATGAGCAGTTCTTC. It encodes CASSFGVAGGYNEQFF.

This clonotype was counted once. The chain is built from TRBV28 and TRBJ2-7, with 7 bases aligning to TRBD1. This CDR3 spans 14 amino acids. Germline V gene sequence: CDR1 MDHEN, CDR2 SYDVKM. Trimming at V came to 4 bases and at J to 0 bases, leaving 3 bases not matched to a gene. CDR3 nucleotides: TGTGCCAGCAGTTCTGACAGGGTCTCCTACGAGCAGTACTTC. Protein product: CASSSDRVSYEQYF.

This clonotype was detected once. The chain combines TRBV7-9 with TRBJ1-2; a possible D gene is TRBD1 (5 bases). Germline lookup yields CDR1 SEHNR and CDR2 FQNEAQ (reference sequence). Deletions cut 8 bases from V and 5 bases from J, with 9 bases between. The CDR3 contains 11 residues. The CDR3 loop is CASGGKYGYTF. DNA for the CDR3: TGTGCCAGCGGGGGGAAGTATGGCTACACCTTC.

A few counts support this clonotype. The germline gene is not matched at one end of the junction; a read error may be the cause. CDR3 sequence: CASSIGGVRPTGTQYF. The CDR3 DNA is TGTGCCAGTAGTATAGGTGGTGTTAGGCCCACAGGTACGCAGTATTTT. This chain connects TRBV19 to TRBJ2-3; possible D gene TRBD1, 5 bases. This CDR3 comprises 16 residues. CDR1 is LNHDA and CDR2 is SQIVND in the germline V gene (reference sequence).

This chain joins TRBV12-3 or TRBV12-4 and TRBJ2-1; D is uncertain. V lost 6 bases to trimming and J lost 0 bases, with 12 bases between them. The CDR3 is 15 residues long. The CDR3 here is CASSRPISSYNEQFF. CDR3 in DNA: TGTGCCAGCAGCCGACCGATAAGCTCCTACAATGAGCAGTTCTTC.

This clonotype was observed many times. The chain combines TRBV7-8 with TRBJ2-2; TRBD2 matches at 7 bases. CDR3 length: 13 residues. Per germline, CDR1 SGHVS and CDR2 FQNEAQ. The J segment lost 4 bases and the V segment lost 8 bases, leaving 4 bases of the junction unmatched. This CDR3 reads CASGGVGTGELFF. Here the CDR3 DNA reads TGTGCCAGCGGGGGGGTAGGCACCGGGGAGCTGTTTTTT.

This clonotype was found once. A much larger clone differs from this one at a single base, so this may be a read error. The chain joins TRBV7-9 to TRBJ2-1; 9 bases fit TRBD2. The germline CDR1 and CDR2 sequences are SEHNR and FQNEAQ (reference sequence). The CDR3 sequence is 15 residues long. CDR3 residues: CASSSGLASYNQQFF. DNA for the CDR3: TGTGCCAGCAGCTCGGGACTAGCCTCCTACAATCAGCAGTTCTTC.

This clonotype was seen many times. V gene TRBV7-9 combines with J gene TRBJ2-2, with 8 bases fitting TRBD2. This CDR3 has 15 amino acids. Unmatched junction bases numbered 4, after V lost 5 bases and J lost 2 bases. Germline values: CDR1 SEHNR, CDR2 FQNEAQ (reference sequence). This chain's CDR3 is CASSGTSGNTGELFF. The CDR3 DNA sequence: TGTGCCAGCAGCGGAACTAGCGGCAACACCGGGGAGCTGTTTTTT.